This TCR beta chain comes out of a study of Graves' ophthalmopathy and Graves' hyperthyroidism. For repertoire sequencing, the TCR beta CDR3 regions were amplified from RNA transcripts. HTBI primers primed a first-round RT-PCR, and a second-round multiplex PCR followed. TCRdb reanalysed the multiplex PCR reads using MiXCR and keeps one entry per CDR3 protein. This sample has 500,000 to 700,000 distinct CDR3 sequences, with 35% to 45% found just once. The V gene's germline CDR1 is DFQATT and CDR2 SNEGSKA (reference sequence). V shed 6 bases and J shed 6 bases, with 5 bases lying between them. The CDR3 has 9 amino acids. This clonotype was seen many times.

The source is an adult man with Graves' hyperthyroidism. The V call is TRBV20-1, the J call TRBJ1-2; D unclear. Sequencing was carried out using peripheral blood or thyroid tissue (not recorded which). The CDR3 nucleotides are TGCAGTGCACGAGATGGCTACACCTTC. Its translation is CSARDGYTF.